Presented here are 9 T cell receptor beta chains from one specimen sequenced in a study of T-cell reconstitution after alpha-beta-depleted transplantation in children. Preparing the TCRbeta library involved the use of unique molecular identifiers. TCRdb redid the calling of the PCR reads with MiXCR, one entry per CDR3 protein. The sample yields under 250,000 distinct CDR3 sequences, approximately 24% seen once. Sequences were derived from PBMCs, mostly from graft donor cells, sampled 360 days after TCRalphabeta/CD19-depleted stem cell transplant. These receptors were taken from a female patient between 2 and 10 years old who had a stem cell transplant for congenital amegakaryocytic thrombocytopenia, so the T cells may come from the graft donor.

The rearrangement links TRBV29-1 to TRBJ2-3, with unresolved D. Trimming took off 3 bases at V and 2 bases at J, with 3 bases between the two ends. The CDR3 is 11 amino acids. Germline V gene lookup returns CDR1 SQVTM and CDR2 ANQGSEA. CDR3 protein: CSVEDTDTQYF. The CDR3 region has the DNA TGCAGCGTTGAGGACACAGATACGCAGTATTTT.

A few counts support this clonotype. This rearrangement joins TRBV12-3 or TRBV12-4 to TRBJ2-1, with a possible D match to TRBD1 (5 bases). Between the trimmed V and J ends, which lost 1 base and 12 bases, there was a span of 13 bases. The CDR3 consists of 13 residues. CDR3 region: CASSLERQSVQFF. CDR3 nucleotides: TGTGCCAGCAGTTTAGAACGACAGTCGGTGCAGTTCTTC.

This clonotype has only a few counts. The chain carries TRBV7-8 and TRBJ2-7, with a tentative D call TRBD1 (6 bases). This CDR3 region has 15 residues. Germline V gene data show CDR1 as SGHVS and CDR2 as FQNEAQ. The ends were cut back, 6 bases at V and 0 bases at J, with 15 bases in the middle. The CDR3 region has the DNA TGTGCCAGCAGGTCCCTCGGACAGAGCTCCTACGAGCAGTACTTC. Protein sequence: CASRSLGQSSYEQYF.

This chain joins TRBV29-1 and TRBJ2-5; 8 bases match TRBD1. The CDR3 is 11 residues long. With V trimmed by 6 bases and J by 5 bases, 2 bases remained unmatched. From germline, CDR1 is SQVTM and CDR2 ANQGSEA. As DNA, the CDR3 is TGCAGCGTGGACAGGGCGGAGACCCAGTACTTC. Residues: CSVDRAETQYF.

The chain is built from TRBV12-3 or TRBV12-4 and TRBJ2-5, with 7 bases fitting TRBD2. J gave up 5 bases and V 5 bases, and 5 bases lay outside the gene matches. The CDR3 runs 13 residues. CDR3 region: CASSRDYRETQYF. DNA for the CDR3: TGTGCCAGCAGTAGGGACTATCGGGAGACCCAGTACTTC.

The chain joins TRBV10-3 to TRBJ2-1; 11 bases line up with TRBD2. Germline V CDR1 and CDR2: ENHRY, SYGVKD. Trimming cost V 4 bases and J 5 bases; bases outside gene matches: 10. This CDR3 contains 17 residues. This CDR3 is CAISGLGTSGGDNEQFF. The CDR3 DNA sequence: TGTGCCATCAGTGGCCTCGGGACTAGCGGAGGGGACAATGAGCAGTTCTTC.

This clonotype showed up many times. The chain carries TRBV28 and TRBJ1-4; no definite D call. Germline lookup yields CDR1 MDHEN and CDR2 SYDVKM. CDR3 length: 14 residues. Trimming took 6 bases from V and 10 from J, leaving 18 bases between them. The CDR3 region has the DNA TGTGCCAGCAGACCAACATTAAGGATCCGAAAACTGTTTTTT. Amino acid sequence: CASRPTLRIRKLFF.

This clonotype has at least ten counts. The CDR3 nucleotides are TGTGCCAGCAGCTTAGCAATTAATCAGCCCCAGCATTTT. Its protein is CASSLAINQPQHF. The genes are TRBV7-7 and TRBJ1-5; no clear D. The CDR3 totals 13 residues. The germline V and J ends were trimmed by 0 bases and 4 bases, with 4 bases remaining between them. Per germline, CDR1 SSHAT and CDR2 FNYEAQ (reference sequence). Full variable domain (remainder filled in from reference TRBV7-7 and TRBJ1-5): GAGVSQSPRYKVTKRGQDVTLRCDPISSHATLYWYQQALGQGPEFLTYFNYEAQPDKSGLPSDRFSAERPEGSISTLTIQRTEQRDSAMYRCASSLAINQPQHFGDGTRLSIL.

This chain joins TRBV5-1 and TRBJ2-5; no definite D call. Trimming removed 1 base at V and 1 base at J, with 8 bases between. CDR3 length equals 14 residues. Per the germline V gene, CDR1 is SGHRS and CDR2 is YFSETQ. The CDR3 bases are TGCGCCAGCAGCTTGTTGGGTCTCCAAGAGACCCAGTACTTC. It is translated as CASSLLGLQETQYF.